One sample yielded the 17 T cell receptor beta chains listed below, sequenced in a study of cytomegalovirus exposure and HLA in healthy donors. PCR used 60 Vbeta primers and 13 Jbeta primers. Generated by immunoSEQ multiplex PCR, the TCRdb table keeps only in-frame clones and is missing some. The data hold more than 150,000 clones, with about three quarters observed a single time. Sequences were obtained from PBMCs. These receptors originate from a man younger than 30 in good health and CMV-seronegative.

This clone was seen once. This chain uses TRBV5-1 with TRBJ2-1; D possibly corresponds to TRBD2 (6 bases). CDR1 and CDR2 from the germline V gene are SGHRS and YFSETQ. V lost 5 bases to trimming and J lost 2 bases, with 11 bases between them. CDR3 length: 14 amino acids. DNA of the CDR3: TGCGCCAGCAGTGGCGGAGGGGCCTACAATGAGCAGTTCTTC. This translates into CASSGGGAYNEQFF. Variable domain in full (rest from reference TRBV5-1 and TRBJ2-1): KAGVTQTPRYLIKTRGQQVTLSCSPISGHRSVSWYQQTPGQGLQFLFEYFSETQRNKGNFPGRFSGRQFSNSRSEMNVSTLELGDSALYLCASSGGGAYNEQFFGPGTRLTVL.

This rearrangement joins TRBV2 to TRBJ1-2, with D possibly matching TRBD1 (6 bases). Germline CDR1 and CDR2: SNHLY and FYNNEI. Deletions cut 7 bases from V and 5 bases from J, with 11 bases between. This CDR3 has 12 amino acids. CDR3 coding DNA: TGTGCCAGCACACTCCAGGGGTATGGCTACACCTTC. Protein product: CASTLQGYGYTF.

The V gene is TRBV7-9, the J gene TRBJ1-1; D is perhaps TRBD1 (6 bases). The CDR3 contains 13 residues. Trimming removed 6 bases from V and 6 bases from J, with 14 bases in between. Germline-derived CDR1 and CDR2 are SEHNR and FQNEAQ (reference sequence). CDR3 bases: TGTGCCAGCAGTCTAACAGGGATCGCTGAAGCTTTCTTT. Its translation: CASSLTGIAEAFF.

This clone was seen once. The CDR3 DNA sequence: TGTGCCTGGGATAAAGGAGAAGTTCTGGTAGCTAACTATGGCTACACCTTC. Amino acids: CAWDKGEVLVANYGYTF. The chain couples TRBV30 to TRBJ1-2; D gene unclear. Deletions cut 5 bases from V and 0 bases from J, with 22 bases between. CDR3 length: 17 residues. Germline V gene lookup returns CDR1 GTSNPN and CDR2 SVGIG (reference sequence).

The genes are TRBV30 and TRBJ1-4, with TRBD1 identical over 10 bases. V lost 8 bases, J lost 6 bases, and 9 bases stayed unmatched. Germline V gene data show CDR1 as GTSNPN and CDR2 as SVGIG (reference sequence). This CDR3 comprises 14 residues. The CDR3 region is CARTGQGFDEKLFF. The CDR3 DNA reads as TGTGCCAGAACGGGACAGGGGTTTGATGAAAAACTGTTTTTT.

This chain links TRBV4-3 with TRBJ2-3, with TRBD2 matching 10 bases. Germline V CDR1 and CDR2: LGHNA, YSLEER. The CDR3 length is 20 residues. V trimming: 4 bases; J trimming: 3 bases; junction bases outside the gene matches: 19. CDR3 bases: TGCGCCAGCAGCCCAGCTAGGGGTCGGAGCGGGGGGGCTGAGACAGATACGCAGTATTTT. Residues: CASSPARGRSGGAETDTQYF.

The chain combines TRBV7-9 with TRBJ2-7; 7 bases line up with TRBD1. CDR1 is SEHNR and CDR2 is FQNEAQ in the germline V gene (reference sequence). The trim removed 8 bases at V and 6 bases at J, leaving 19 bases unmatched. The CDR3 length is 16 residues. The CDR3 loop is CASYPRTGTEGSEQYF. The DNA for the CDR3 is TGTGCCAGCTATCCGCGCACCGGGACAGAGGGGTCCGAGCAGTACTTC. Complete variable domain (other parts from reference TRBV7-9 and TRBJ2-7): DTGVSQNPRHKITKRGQNVTFRCDPISEHNRLYWYRQTLGQGPEFLTYFQNEAQLEKSRLLSDRFSAERPKGSFSTLEIQRTEQGDSAMYLCASYPRTGTEGSEQYFGPGTRLTVT.

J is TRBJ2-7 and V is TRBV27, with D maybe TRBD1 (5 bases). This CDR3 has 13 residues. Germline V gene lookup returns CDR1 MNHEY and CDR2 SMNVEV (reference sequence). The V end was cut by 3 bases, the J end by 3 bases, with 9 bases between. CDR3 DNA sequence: TGTGCCAGCAGTTTCAGGGTGGGCTACGAGCAGTACTTC. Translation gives CASSFRVGYEQYF.

The CDR3 nucleotides read TGTGCCAGCTCGCGGGGACAGACCAAAGACGAAGCTTTCTTT. The encoded protein is CASSRGQTKDEAFF. The rearrangement joins TRBV18 to TRBJ1-1, with 7 bases identical to TRBD1. Germline V CDR1 and CDR2: KGHSH, LQKENI. Trimming removed 6 bases from V and 8 bases from J; junction bases left unmatched: 12. This CDR3 is built from 14 residues.

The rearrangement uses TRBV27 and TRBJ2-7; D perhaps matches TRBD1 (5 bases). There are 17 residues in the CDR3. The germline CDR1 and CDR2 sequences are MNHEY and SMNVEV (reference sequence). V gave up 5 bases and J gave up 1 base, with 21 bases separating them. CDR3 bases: TGTGCCAGCAGTCCGGACAAAAAGCCCCTCTCATCCTACGAGCAGTACTTC. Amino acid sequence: CASSPDKKPLSSYEQYF.

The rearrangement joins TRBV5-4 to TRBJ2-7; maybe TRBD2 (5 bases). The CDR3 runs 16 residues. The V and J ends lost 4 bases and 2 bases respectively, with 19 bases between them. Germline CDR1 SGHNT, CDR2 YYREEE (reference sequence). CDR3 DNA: TGTGCCAGCAGCCTACGGCCCCGGGGAGAAACCTACGAGCAGTACTTC. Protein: CASSLRPRGETYEQYF.

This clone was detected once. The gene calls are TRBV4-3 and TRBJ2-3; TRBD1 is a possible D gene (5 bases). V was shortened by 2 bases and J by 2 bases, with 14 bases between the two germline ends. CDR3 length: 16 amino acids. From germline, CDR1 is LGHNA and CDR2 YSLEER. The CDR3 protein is CASSQSTGLTTDTQYF. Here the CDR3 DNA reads TGCGCCAGCAGCCAATCTACAGGTCTTACCACAGATACGCAGTATTTT.

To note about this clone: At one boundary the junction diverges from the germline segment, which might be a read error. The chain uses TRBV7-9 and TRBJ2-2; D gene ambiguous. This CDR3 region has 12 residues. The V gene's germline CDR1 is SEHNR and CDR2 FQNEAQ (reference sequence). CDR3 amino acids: CSSSSQNGELFF. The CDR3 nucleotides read TGTTCCAGCAGCTCCCAAAACGGGGAGCTGTTTTTT.

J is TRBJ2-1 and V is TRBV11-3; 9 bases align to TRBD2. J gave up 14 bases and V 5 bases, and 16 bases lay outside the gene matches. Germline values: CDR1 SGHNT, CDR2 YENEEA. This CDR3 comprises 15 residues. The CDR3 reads CASSLTSGPSGSEFF. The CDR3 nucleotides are TGTGCCAGCAGCCTGACTAGCGGCCCTTCAGGATCTGAGTTCTTC.

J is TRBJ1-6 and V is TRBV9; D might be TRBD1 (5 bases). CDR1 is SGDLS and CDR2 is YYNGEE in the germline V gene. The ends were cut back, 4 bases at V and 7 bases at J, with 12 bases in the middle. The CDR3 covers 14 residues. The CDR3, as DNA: TGTGCCAGCAGCCTCCGTCGGGGGAATTCACCCCTCCACTTT. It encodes CASSLRRGNSPLHF.

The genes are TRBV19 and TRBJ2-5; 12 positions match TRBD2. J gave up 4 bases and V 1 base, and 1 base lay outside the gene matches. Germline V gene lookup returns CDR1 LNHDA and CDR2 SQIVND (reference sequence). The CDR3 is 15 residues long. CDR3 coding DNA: TGTGCCAGTAGTATAGGACTAGCGGGAGTAGAGACCCAGTACTTC. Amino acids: CASSIGLAGVETQYF.

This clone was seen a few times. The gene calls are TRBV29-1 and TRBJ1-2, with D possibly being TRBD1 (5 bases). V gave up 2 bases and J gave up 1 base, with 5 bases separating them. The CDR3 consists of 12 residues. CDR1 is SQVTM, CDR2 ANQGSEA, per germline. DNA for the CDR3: TGCAGCGTTGAAAGGGGTAACTATGGCTACACCTTC. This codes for CSVERGNYGYTF.